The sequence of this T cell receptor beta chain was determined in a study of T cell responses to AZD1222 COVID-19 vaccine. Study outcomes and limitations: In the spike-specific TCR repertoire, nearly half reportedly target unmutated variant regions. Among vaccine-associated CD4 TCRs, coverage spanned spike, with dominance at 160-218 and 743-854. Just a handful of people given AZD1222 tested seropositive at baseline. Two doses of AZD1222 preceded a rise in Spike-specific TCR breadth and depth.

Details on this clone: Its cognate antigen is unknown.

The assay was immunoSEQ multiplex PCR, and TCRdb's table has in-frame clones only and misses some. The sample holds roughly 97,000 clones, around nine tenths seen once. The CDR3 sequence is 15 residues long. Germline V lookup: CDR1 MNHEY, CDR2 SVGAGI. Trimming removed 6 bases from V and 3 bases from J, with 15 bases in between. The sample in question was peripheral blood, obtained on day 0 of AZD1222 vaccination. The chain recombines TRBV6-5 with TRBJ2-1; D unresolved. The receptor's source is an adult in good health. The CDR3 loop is CASSHSGSYYNEQFF. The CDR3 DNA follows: TGTGCCAGCAGCCACTCCGGGTCCTACTACAATGAGCAGTTCTTC.